This T cell receptor (beta chain) was sequenced for a study of T cell changes during pregnancy in multiple sclerosis. Germline assignment: CDR1 LNHDA and CDR2 SQIVND (reference sequence). The CDR3 extends over 18 amino acids. The V and J ends lost 3 bases and 9 bases respectively, with 27 bases between them. The method was immunoSEQ multiplex PCR; TCRdb's version includes in-frame clones alone and lacks a portion of them. Among about 110,000 clones listed, around nine tenths were seen once. The specimen was peripheral blood, collected in the third trimester of pregnancy. V and J are TRBV19 and TRBJ2-1; tentatively, D is TRBD2 (5 bases). This clonotype originated in a female donor with multiple sclerosis, enrolled in a pregnancy study. The CDR3 spells CASSIEGDIGILTREQFF. DNA of the CDR3: TGTGCCAGTAGTATTGAGGGAGATATCGGGATCCTCACCCGTGAGCAGTTCTTC.